This TCR beta chain was identified in a study of PD-L1 blockade in urothelial cancer. Whole-study context: Males with bladder-origin urothelial cancer made up about 85% of the 29 patients. Patients' prior chemotherapy regimens numbered 0 to 3. Median T cell yield per blood sample was 110,000 to 150,000 cells. The study's findings and limits: Patients with below-median pretreatment blood clonality survived longer.

For this clone: Its cognate antigen is unknown.

Time point noted: pretreatment peripheral blood. Germline V gene sequence: CDR1 SGDLS, CDR2 YYNGEE. There are 15 residues in the CDR3. The ends were cut back, 1 base at V and 1 base at J, with 10 bases in the middle. Clones were read by immunoSEQ multiplex PCR, and TCRdb kept only the in-frame ones, dropping some. Among roughly 130,000 clones, around 85% were seen once, and the ten largest hold roughly 2.9%. The specimen comprised PBMCs, sampled around atezolizumab (anti-PD-L1) treatment. The chain employs TRBV9 and TRBJ2-3, with a possible D match to TRBD1 (5 bases). The TCR comes from a man aged 50-60 years with urothelial cancer. For the CDR3, the DNA is TGTGCCAGCAGCGTAAACCTAGGGGGCACAGATACGCAGTATTTT. Translating it yields CASSVNLGGTDTQYF.